The entry that follows covers one T cell receptor beta chain sequence. CDR3 size: 13 residues. CDR1 and CDR2 from the germline V gene are MNHEY and SMNVEV (reference sequence). The V end lost 0 bases, the J end lost 4 bases, and 6 bases lay between the germline ends. One entry per CDR3 protein, called by TCRdb with MiXCR from the RT-PCR reads. The sample lists 650,000 to 800,000 distinct CDR3 sequences, 14% occurring once. The source of this sequence is a female donor in good health, serving as a healthy control. What was sequenced was memory CD4+ T cells from blood. The rearrangement links TRBV27 to TRBJ1-1; D unclear. The CDR3: CASSLSYSTEAFF. In DNA form, the CDR3 reads TGTGCCAGCAGTTTATCGTACAGCACTGAAGCTTTCTTT.